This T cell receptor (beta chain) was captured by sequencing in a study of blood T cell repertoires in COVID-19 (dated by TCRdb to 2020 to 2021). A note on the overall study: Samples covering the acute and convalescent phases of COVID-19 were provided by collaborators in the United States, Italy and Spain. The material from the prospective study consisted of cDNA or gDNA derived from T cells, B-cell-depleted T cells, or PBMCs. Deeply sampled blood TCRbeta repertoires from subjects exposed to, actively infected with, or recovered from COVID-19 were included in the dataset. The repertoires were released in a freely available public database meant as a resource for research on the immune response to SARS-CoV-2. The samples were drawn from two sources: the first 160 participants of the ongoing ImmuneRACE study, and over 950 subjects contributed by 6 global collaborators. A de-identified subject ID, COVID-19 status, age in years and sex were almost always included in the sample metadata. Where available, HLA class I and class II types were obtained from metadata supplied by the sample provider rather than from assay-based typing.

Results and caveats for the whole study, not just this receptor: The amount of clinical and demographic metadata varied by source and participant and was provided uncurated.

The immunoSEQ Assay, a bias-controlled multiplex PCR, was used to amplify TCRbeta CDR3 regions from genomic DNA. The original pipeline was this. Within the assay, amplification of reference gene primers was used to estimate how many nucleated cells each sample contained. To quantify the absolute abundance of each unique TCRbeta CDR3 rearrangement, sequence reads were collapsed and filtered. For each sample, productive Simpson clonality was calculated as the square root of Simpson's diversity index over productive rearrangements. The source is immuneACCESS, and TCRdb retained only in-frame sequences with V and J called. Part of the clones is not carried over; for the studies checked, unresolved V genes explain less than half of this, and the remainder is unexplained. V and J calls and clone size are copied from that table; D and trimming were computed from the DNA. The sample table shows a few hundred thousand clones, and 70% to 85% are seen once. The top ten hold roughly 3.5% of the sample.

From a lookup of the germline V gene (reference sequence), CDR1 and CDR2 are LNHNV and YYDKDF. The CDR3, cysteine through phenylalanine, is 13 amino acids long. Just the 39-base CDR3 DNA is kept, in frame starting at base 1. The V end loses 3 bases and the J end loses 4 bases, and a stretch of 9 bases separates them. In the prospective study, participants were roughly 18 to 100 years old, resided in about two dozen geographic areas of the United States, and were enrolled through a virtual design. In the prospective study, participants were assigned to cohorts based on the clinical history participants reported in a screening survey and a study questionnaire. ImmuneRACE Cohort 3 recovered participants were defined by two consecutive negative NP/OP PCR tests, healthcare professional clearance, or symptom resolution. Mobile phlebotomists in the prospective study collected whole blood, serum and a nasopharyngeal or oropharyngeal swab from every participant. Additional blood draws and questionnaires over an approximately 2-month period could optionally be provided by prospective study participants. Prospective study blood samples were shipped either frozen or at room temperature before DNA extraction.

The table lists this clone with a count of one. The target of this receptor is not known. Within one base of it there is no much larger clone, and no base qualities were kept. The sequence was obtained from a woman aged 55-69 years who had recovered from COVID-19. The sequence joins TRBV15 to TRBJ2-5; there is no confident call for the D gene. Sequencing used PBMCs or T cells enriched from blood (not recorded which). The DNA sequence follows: TGTGCCACCAGCAGGGGTGAGCGAGAGACCCAGTACTTC. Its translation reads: CATSRGERETQYF.